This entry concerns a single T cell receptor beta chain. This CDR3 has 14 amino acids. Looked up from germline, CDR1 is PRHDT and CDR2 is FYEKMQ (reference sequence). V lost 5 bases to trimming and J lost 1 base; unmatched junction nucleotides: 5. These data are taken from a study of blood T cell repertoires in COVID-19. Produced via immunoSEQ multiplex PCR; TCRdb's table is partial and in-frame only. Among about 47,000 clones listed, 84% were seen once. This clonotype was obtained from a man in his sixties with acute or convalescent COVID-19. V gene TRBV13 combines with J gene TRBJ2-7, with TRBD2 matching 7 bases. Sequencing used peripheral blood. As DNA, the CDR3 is TGTGCCAGCAGCCCTAGACTAGCTTCCTACGAGCAGTACTTC. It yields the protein CASSPRLASYEQYF.